This TCR beta chain was identified during a study of blood T cell repertoires in COVID-19. Background on the study: There were acute and convalescent COVID-19 samples, and they came from the United States, Italy and Spain. From T cells, B-cell-depleted T cells, or PBMCs came the material, which was cDNA or gDNA.

Source study methods: Scientists estimated how many nucleated cells there were by amplifying reference gene primers. The repertoire was sequenced with immunoSEQ multiplex PCR; TCRdb's copy has only in-frame clones and lacks some. The V and J calls and the clone size are those of that table, but D and trimming were determined from the DNA. In the table there are approximately 280,000 clones, about 89% of which are singletons. Germline V gene sequence: CDR1 SNHLY, CDR2 FYNNEI. V shed 6 bases, J shed 9 bases, and the junction held 8 bases outside the gene matches. The CDR3 sequence is 14 residues long. The V gene is TRBV2, the J gene TRBJ2-2; 9 bases agree with TRBD1. The sequenced sample consisted of peripheral blood. The sequence was collected from a man between 40 and 49 years old with acute or convalescent COVID-19. For the CDR3, the DNA is TGTGCCAGCAGCCCGGGACAGGGTTTTTGGGAGCTGTTTTTT. Protein product: CASSPGQGFWELFF.